This TCR beta chain was observed in a study of shared clonotypes between healthy human individuals. In germline, CDR1 is SGHAT, CDR2 FQNNGV. This CDR3 spans 15 amino acids. The V gene lost 5 bases and the J gene lost 4 bases, with 17 bases spanning the gap. Over several immunoSEQ plates, each subset's genomic DNA was distributed in even portions. Unsorted PBMC contributed roughly 300 ng DNA, approximately 33,000 T cell genomes, to each replicate PCR. Method: immunoSEQ multiplex PCR; TCRdb's copy keeps in-frame clones and lacks some. The sample includes around 500,000 clones, around 78% of them seen just once.

The sample comprised PBMCs. The chain is built from TRBV11-2 and TRBJ1-2; D not certain. The origin of this receptor is a woman between 40 and 55 years old in good health. Some clones in this sample may be carry-over from other donors' samples. As DNA, the CDR3 is TGTGCCAGCAGCGGAGGAGGGCTCTCTTCCTATGGCTACACCTTC. It codes for CASSGGGLSSYGYTF.